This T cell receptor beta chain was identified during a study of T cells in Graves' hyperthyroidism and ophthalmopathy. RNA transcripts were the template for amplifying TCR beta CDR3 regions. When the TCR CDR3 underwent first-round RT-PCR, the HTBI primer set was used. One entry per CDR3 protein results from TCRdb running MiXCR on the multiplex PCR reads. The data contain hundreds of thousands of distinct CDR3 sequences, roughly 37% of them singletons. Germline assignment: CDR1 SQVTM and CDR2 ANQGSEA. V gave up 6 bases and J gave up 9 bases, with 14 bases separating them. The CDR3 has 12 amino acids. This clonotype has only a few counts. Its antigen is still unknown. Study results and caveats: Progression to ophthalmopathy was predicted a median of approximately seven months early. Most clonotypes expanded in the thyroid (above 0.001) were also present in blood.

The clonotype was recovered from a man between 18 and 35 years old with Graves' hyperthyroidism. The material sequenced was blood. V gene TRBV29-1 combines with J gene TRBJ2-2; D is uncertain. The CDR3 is CSVRYGSWELFF. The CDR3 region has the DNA TGCAGCGTCCGATACGGATCGTGGGAGCTGTTTTTT.